One sample yielded the 28 T cell receptor beta chains listed below, sequenced in a study of T cell responses to AZD1222 COVID-19 vaccine. The method was immunoSEQ multiplex PCR; TCRdb's version includes in-frame clones alone and lacks a portion of them. Found here are more than 150,000 clones, around 90% of them singletons; the top ten hold about 6.1%. The source was peripheral blood, collected on day 0 of AZD1222 vaccination. The receptors shown here come from an adult in good health.

The chain uses TRBV5-1 and TRBJ2-1, with 7 bases that match TRBD2. Trimming cost V 4 bases and J 7 bases; bases outside gene matches: 17. CDR1 is SGHRS and CDR2 is YFSETQ in the germline V gene. The CDR3 runs to 17 residues. The CDR3 spells CASSPSVRRELGNEQFF. CDR3 in DNA: TGCGCCAGCAGCCCCTCTGTTCGGCGGGAGTTAGGGAATGAGCAGTTCTTC.

The chain recombines TRBV9 with TRBJ2-5; 7 positions match TRBD2. Trimming at V came to 3 bases and at J to 5 bases, leaving 10 bases not matched to a gene. The CDR3 is 15 amino acids. CDR1 SGDLS and CDR2 YYNGEE come from the germline V gene. Here the CDR3 reads CASSEAPGGRETQYF. The CDR3 DNA reads TGTGCCAGCAGCGAGGCACCGGGGGGTCGCGAGACCCAGTACTTC. The full variable domain, rest sourced from reference TRBV9 and TRBJ2-5, is DSGVTQTPKHLITATGQRVTLRCSPRSGDLSVYWYQQSLDQGLQFLIQYYNGEERAKGNILERFSAQQFPDLHSELNLSSLELGDSALYFCASSEAPGGRETQYFGPGTRLLVL.

This clone was seen a single time. The V call is TRBV27, the J call TRBJ1-5; 8 nucleotides line up with TRBD1. The V gene end was trimmed by 3 bases and the J gene end by 7 bases; junction bases not matched to a gene: 8. Germline V gene lookup returns CDR1 MNHEY and CDR2 SMNVEV (reference sequence). CDR3 length: 15 amino acids. As DNA, the CDR3 is TGTGCCAGCAGTTTCTACCGGGACAGGAACCAGCCCCAGCATTTT. It translates to CASSFYRDRNQPQHF.

J is TRBJ2-7 and V is TRBV29-1; 10 positions match TRBD2. Trimming cost V 5 bases and J 7 bases; bases outside gene matches: 11. CDR3 length equals 14 residues. Per germline, CDR1 SQVTM and CDR2 ANQGSEA. The DNA of the CDR3 is TGCAGCGTTTCTAGCGGGGGCCCTGGGAAAGAGCAGTACTTC. It specifies CSVSSGGPGKEQYF.

The chain couples TRBV2 to TRBJ1-6, with D perhaps TRBD1 (5 bases). The V end lost 10 bases, the J end lost 0 bases, and 13 bases lay between the germline ends. The CDR3 length is 15 residues. Germline CDR1 is SNHLY and CDR2 is FYNNEI. CDR3: CAIGGTSSYNSPLHF. In DNA form, the CDR3 reads TGTGCCATCGGCGGGACCAGCTCCTATAATTCACCCCTCCACTTT.

The V call is TRBV6-5, the J call TRBJ1-4; D is unresolved. Trimming took 7 bases from V and 7 from J, leaving 10 bases between them. This CDR3 spans 12 amino acids. CDR1 MNHEY and CDR2 SVGAGI come from the germline V gene. The CDR3 DNA is TGTGCCAGCATCACTTCGGGTGAAAAACTGTTTTTT. Amino acids: CASITSGEKLFF.

The chain couples TRBV30 to TRBJ1-1; D remains unclear. The CDR3 loop spans 13 amino acids. CDR1 and CDR2 from the germline V gene are GTSNPN and SVGIG (reference sequence). The V end was cut by 1 base, the J end by 3 bases, with 9 bases between. The chain's CDR3 is CAWSEWAYTEAFF. As DNA, the CDR3 is TGTGCCTGGAGTGAGTGGGCATACACTGAAGCTTTCTTT.

The chain joins TRBV6-2 or TRBV6-3 to TRBJ1-2, with TRBD1 matching 7 bases. The CDR3 contains 12 residues. J was trimmed by 9 bases and V by 4 bases; bases with no gene match: 5. Germline V gene sequence: CDR1 MNHEY, CDR2 SVGEGT. The CDR3 sequence is CASSSDRVRYTF. CDR3 nucleotides: TGTGCCAGCAGTTCTGACAGGGTCCGCTACACCTTC.

The chain combines TRBV10-3 with TRBJ1-5; no firm D call. The CDR3 has 16 residues. In germline, CDR1 is ENHRY, CDR2 SYGVKD. Between the trimmed V and J ends, which lost 0 bases and 0 bases, there was a span of 9 bases. The CDR3 DNA follows: TGTGCCATCAGTGAGTCGGGTCAGCTTAGCAATCAGCCCCAGCATTTT. It yields the protein CAISESGQLSNQPQHF.

The chain has TRBV11-1 and TRBJ2-7; 9 positions agree with TRBD1. Germline values: CDR1 SGHAT, CDR2 FQDESV (reference sequence). The trim removed 2 bases at V and 1 base at J, leaving 6 bases unmatched. The CDR3 covers 16 residues. The DNA of the CDR3 is TGTGCCAGCAGCTTATTAGGGACAGGGCGGTCCTACGAGCAGTACTTC. It translates to CASSLLGTGRSYEQYF. Complete variable domain (other parts from reference TRBV11-1 and TRBJ2-7): EAEVAQSPRYKITEKSQAVAFWCDPISGHATLYWYRQILGQGPELLVQFQDESVVDDSQLPKDRFSAERLKGVDSTLKIQPAELGDSAMYLCASSLLGTGRSYEQYFGPGTRLTVT.

The chain joins TRBV27 to TRBJ1-2; TRBD1 might be the D (5 bases). The CDR3 is made up of 13 amino acids. The germline V and J ends were trimmed by 2 bases and 4 bases, with 8 bases remaining between them. The germline V gene encodes CDR1 MNHEY and CDR2 SMNVEV (reference sequence). CDR3 protein: CASSLGGGYGYTF. The CDR3 DNA sequence: TGTGCCAGCAGTTTAGGGGGGGGCTATGGCTACACCTTC.

On this clone: The junction differs from germline at one of its ends, possibly a read error. V is TRBV7-9 and J is TRBJ1-2; D ambiguous. The CDR3 has 12 amino acids. The germline gives CDR1 SEHNR, CDR2 FQNEAQ (reference sequence). CDR3 sequence: CASSFEGGKSLF. The CDR3 bases are TGTGCCAGCAGCTTTGAGGGCGGCAAGAGTCTCTTC.

The table lists this clone with a count of one. CDR3 sequence: CASGERGYEQYF. The CDR3 region has the DNA TGTGCCAGCGGCGAAAGAGGCTACGAGCAGTACTTC. V gene TRBV7-2 combines with J gene TRBJ2-7; D call uncertain. CDR1 and CDR2 from the germline V gene are SGHTA and FQGNSA. V gave up 8 bases and J gave up 3 bases, with 11 bases separating them. The CDR3 sequence is 12 residues long.

The V and J genes are TRBV12-5 and TRBJ1-1; D remains unclear. CDR1 and CDR2 from the germline V gene are LGHNT and FRNRAP. With 3 bases removed from V and 1 base from J, the gap between germline ends came to 6 bases. The CDR3 runs 13 residues. DNA of the CDR3: TGTGCTAGTGGTTTAGAGCAGAACACTGAAGCTTTCTTT. It yields the protein CASGLEQNTEAFF.

This chain links TRBV5-1 with TRBJ1-4; 10 bases agree with TRBD1. The CDR3 has 16 amino acids. With V trimmed by 4 bases and J by 0 bases, 3 bases remained unmatched. Germline V gene data show CDR1 as SGHRS and CDR2 as YFSETQ. CDR3 in amino acids: CASSPGTGATNEKLFF. The CDR3 DNA reads as TGCGCCAGCAGCCCTGGGACAGGGGCAACTAATGAAAAACTGTTTTTT.

This rearrangement joins TRBV28 to TRBJ1-2; no clear D. Trimming left V 3 bases short and J 8 bases short, with 10 bases between. Per the germline V gene, CDR1 is MDHEN and CDR2 is SYDVKM. The CDR3 is 12 amino acids. The CDR3 DNA reads as TGTGCCAGCAGTTTGGTTGTGGGGGGCTACACCTTC. Its protein product is CASSLVVGGYTF.

This clone occurred once. J is TRBJ1-2 and V is TRBV28; perhaps TRBD1 as D (6 bases). V shed 3 bases and J shed 1 base, with 18 bases lying between them. The CDR3 length is 17 residues. Per germline, CDR1 MDHEN and CDR2 SYDVKM. The CDR3 loop reads CASSFYSQGIGNYGYTF. The CDR3 nucleotides are TGTGCCAGCAGTTTTTATTCGCAGGGGATCGGTAACTATGGCTACACCTTC.

The chain is built from TRBV5-8 and TRBJ1-3, with D maybe TRBD1 (6 bases). Looked up from germline, CDR1 is SGHTS and CDR2 is YDEGEE. V lost 4 bases and J 2 bases, leaving 10 bases between the germline ends. The CDR3 is 14 residues long. The CDR3 nucleotides read TGTGCCAGCAGCACCGGACAGCCTGGAAACACCATATATTTT. Translated: CASSTGQPGNTIYF.

The rearrangement uses TRBV7-2 and TRBJ1-6; 7 nucleotides agree with TRBD1. With V trimmed by 0 bases and J by 8 bases, 4 bases remained unmatched. The CDR3 loop spans 15 amino acids. The germline gives CDR1 SGHTA, CDR2 FQGNSA. The CDR3 DNA sequence: TGTGCCAGCAGCTTAGCTGGGACAGCGGATTCACCCCTCCACTTT. Translation: CASSLAGTADSPLHF.

V and J are TRBV10-3 and TRBJ2-5; D is uncertain. The CDR3 loop spans 12 amino acids. Germline V gene data show CDR1 as ENHRY and CDR2 as SYGVKD. V was clipped by 4 bases and J by 3 bases, with 6 bases between them. This CDR3 reads CAISGSEETQYF. The CDR3 DNA reads TGTGCCATCAGTGGATCCGAAGAGACCCAGTACTTC.

Remarks on this clone: Other nucleotide sequences in the sample specify the same CDR3. The chain recombines TRBV3-1 (or the pseudogene TRBV3-2) with TRBJ1-2; 8 nucleotides line up with TRBD1. Germline CDR1 reads LGHDT; CDR2 reads YNNKEL (reference sequence). The CDR3 totals 14 residues. The junction had 7 bases not matched to a gene; V was cut back by 6 bases and J by 4 bases. CDR3 protein: CASSQGATGYGYTF. CDR3 in DNA: TGTGCCAGCAGTCAGGGGGCTACTGGCTATGGCTACACCTTC.

This clone was counted a few times. This sequence joins TRBV7-9 and TRBJ1-5; tentative D call: TRBD1 (6 bases). Trimming removed 6 bases from V and 6 bases from J, with 9 bases in between. CDR1 SEHNR and CDR2 FQNEAQ come from the germline V gene (reference sequence). The CDR3 loop spans 12 amino acids. CDR3: CASRRGIQPQHF. In nucleotides, the CDR3 is TGTGCCAGCAGGAGGGGGATTCAGCCCCAGCATTTT.

The rearrangement links TRBV19 to TRBJ1-6; D not resolved. The CDR3 totals 14 residues. The germline V and J ends were trimmed by 7 bases and 7 bases, with 14 bases remaining between them. Per the germline V gene, CDR1 is LNHDA and CDR2 is SQIVND (reference sequence). The CDR3 loop reads CASTPSLGNSPLHF. Written as DNA, the CDR3 is TGTGCCAGTACCCCATCTCTGGGAAATTCACCCCTCCACTTT.

The chain couples TRBV6-2 or TRBV6-3 to TRBJ1-4; D ambiguous. Germline CDR1 MNHEY, CDR2 SVGEGT. The V and J ends lost 5 bases and 6 bases respectively, with 19 bases between them. CDR3 size: 16 residues. In DNA form, the CDR3 reads TGTGCCAGCAGTACTGGACTAACAAGAAGCGATGAAAAACTGTTTTTT. This gives the protein CASSTGLTRSDEKLFF.

This chain links TRBV7-3 with TRBJ2-5; 14 nucleotides agree with TRBD2. J was trimmed by 4 bases and V by 5 bases; bases with no gene match: 12. Germline loops: CDR1 SGHTA, CDR2 FQGTGA. The length of the CDR3 is 18 residues. The CDR3 DNA follows: TGTGCCAGCAGCCCTACCGGGACTAGCGGGAGAGTTAGAGAGACCCAGTACTTC. This translates into CASSPTGTSGRVRETQYF.

This rearrangement joins TRBV30 to TRBJ2-3; tentative D call: TRBD1 (5 bases). Germline V gene data show CDR1 as GTSNPN and CDR2 as SVGIG (reference sequence). Deletions cut 2 bases from V and 4 bases from J, with 13 bases between. The CDR3 sequence is 14 residues long. The CDR3 DNA reads TGTGCCTGGAGTAGGACCCAAGGGGCAGATACGCAGTATTTT. Its protein is CAWSRTQGADTQYF. The whole variable domain, filled in from reference TRBV30 and TRBJ2-3, reads SQTIHQWPATLVQPVGSPLSLECTVEGTSNPNLYWYRQAAGRGLQLLFYSVGIGQISSEVPQNLSASRPQDRQFILSSKKLLLSDSGFYLCAWSRTQGADTQYFGPGTRLTVL.

This rearrangement joins TRBV28 to TRBJ2-2, with 7 bases identical to TRBD1. V was clipped by 3 bases and J by 3 bases; unmatched bases: 10. Germline values: CDR1 MDHEN, CDR2 SYDVKM. The CDR3 spans 17 residues. This chain's CDR3 is CASSFWRTGRDTGELFF. In DNA, the CDR3 is TGTGCCAGCAGTTTCTGGCGGACAGGCCGAGACACCGGGGAGCTGTTTTTT.

This chain uses TRBV5-1 with TRBJ2-1; 9 nucleotides align to TRBD2. The CDR3 sequence is 14 residues long. The junction had 5 bases not matched to a gene; V was cut back by 7 bases and J by 3 bases. Germline CDR1 SGHRS, CDR2 YFSETQ. The chain's CDR3 is CASSAGGIYNEQFF. The CDR3 nucleotides are TGCGCCAGCTCGGCGGGAGGGATCTACAATGAGCAGTTCTTC.